A selection of T cell receptor beta chains follows, all from one sample in a study of T cell responses to AZD1222 COVID-19 vaccine. The table came from immunoSEQ multiplex PCR; TCRdb's copy has only in-frame clones and leaves some out. This sample yields about 180,000 clones, of which about 93% are seen a single time; under 1.1% belongs to the top ten. Sample: peripheral blood, taken 28 days after the second dose of the MenACWY control vaccine. These receptors were taken from an adult who received the MenACWY meningococcal vaccine as a control. Both conserved end residues are part of each CDR3. D genes are given only for firm matches. Some rows have no size entry. The others give once, few or many, or a class for an expanded clone.

D gene	J gene	V gene	clone size	CDR3 protein	CDR3 DNA
-	TRBJ1-2	TRBV5-5	-	CASTKELLYGYTF	TGTGCCAGCACGAAGGAGTTACTCTATGGCTACACCTTC
-	TRBJ1-1	TRBV3-1/TRBV3-2	-	CASSLDSNTEAFF	TGTGCCAGCAGCCTTGACAGCAACACTGAAGCTTTCTTT
-	TRBJ1-1	TRBV27	-	CASSLRARTEAFF	TGTGCCAGCAGTTTGCGGGCGAGGACTGAAGCTTTCTTT
-	TRBJ2-2	TRBV5-1	-	CASSLEEGTGNTGELFF	TGCGCCAGCAGCTTGGAAGAGGGGACGGGAAACACCGGGGAGCTGTTTTTT
TRBD1	TRBJ1-1	TRBV6-5	once	CASRKGAMNTEAFF	TGTGCCAGCAGAAAGGGGGCGATGAACACTGAAGCTTTCTTT
TRBD1	TRBJ1-1	TRBV27	few	CASSYTGTGATNTEAFF	TGTGCCAGCAGCTACACCGGGACAGGGGCGACGAACACTGAAGCTTTCTTT
-	TRBJ2-2	TRBV19	once	CASTPGRLYTGELFF	TGTGCCAGTACCCCCGGGCGCCTGTACACCGGGGAGCTGTTTTTT
-	TRBJ1-1	TRBV12-3/TRBV12-4	-	CASSFGQEAFF	TGTGCCAGCAGTTTTGGACAGGAAGCTTTCTTT
TRBD1	TRBJ1-1	TRBV19	-	CASSTTGLNTEAFF	TGTGCCAGTAGTACGACAGGGTTGAACACTGAAGCTTTCTTT
TRBD1	TRBJ1-2	TRBV7-9	-	CASSLPGTGGIYGYTF	TGTGCCAGCAGCTTACCCGGGACAGGGGGCATCTATGGCTACACCTTC
-	TRBJ2-1	TRBV19	-	CASSIWRGFYNEQFF	TGTGCCAGTAGTATATGGAGGGGGTTCTACAATGAGCAGTTCTTC
-	TRBJ1-4	TRBV7-8	-	CASSIRVTNEKLFF	TGTGCCAGCAGCATCAGGGTTACTAATGAAAAACTGTTTTTT
TRBD2	TRBJ2-7	TRBV6-6	-	CASRRSQVSSGETYEQYF	TGTGCCAGCCGCCGATCCCAGGTGTCTAGCGGGGAAACCTACGAGCAGTACTTC
TRBD1	TRBJ1-4	TRBV7-8	-	CASSTGQGREKLFF	TGTGCCAGCAGCACAGGACAGGGTCGGGAAAAACTGTTTTTT
-	TRBJ1-1	TRBV19	-	CASSISPGPMNTEAFF	TGTGCCAGTAGTATATCTCCAGGGCCTATGAACACTGAAGCTTTCTTT
TRBD1	TRBJ1-5	TRBV6-5	-	CASSYTTGGNQPQHF	TGTGCCAGCAGTTACACGACAGGGGGCAATCAGCCCCAGCATTTT
TRBD2	TRBJ2-1	TRBV5-4	-	CASSLGGGLSSYNEQFF	TGTGCCAGCAGCTTGGGCGGGGGACTTAGCTCCTACAATGAGCAGTTCTTC
-	TRBJ2-1	TRBV4-2	-	CASSLRAMGSRDEQFF	TGTGCCAGCTCCCTGAGAGCTATGGGGTCCAGGGATGAGCAGTTCTTC
-	TRBJ1-1	TRBV7-9	-	CASSLRDTEAFF	TGTGCCAGCAGTCTGAGGGACACTGAAGCTTTCTTT
-	TRBJ1-3	TRBV20-1	-	CSARDSIAIYF	TGCAGTGCTAGAGACTCAATAGCCATATATTTT
-	TRBJ1-2	TRBV21-1	-	CASSLPGQKRGLKDGYTF	TGTGCCAGCAGCCTCCCCGGACAGAAAAGGGGGCTAAAGGATGGCTACACCTTC
-	TRBJ2-3	TRBV12-3/TRBV12-4	-	CASSFEVADTQYF	TGTGCCAGCAGTTTTGAAGTTGCAGATACGCAGTATTTT
TRBD1	TRBJ1-2	TRBV28	-	CASSLASGGAYYGYTF	TGTGCCAGCAGTTTAGCCTCAGGGGGCGCTTACTATGGCTACACCTTC
-	TRBJ1-5	TRBV25-1	-	CASSGGTNQPQHF	TGTGCCAGCAGTGGAGGTACTAATCAGCCCCAGCATTTT
TRBD1	TRBJ1-1	TRBV23-1	-	CASSQSGTEMNTEAFF	TGCGCCAGCAGTCAAAGTGGGACAGAGATGAACACTGAAGCTTTCTTT
-	TRBJ1-3	TRBV2	-	CASSRDPSGNTIYF	TGTGCCAGCAGTCGAGACCCCTCTGGAAACACCATATATTTT
TRBD2	TRBJ2-5	TRBV9	-	CASSVAGKGLAGKETQYF	TGTGCCAGCAGCGTAGCTGGCAAGGGACTAGCGGGGAAAGAGACCCAGTACTTC
TRBD2	TRBJ2-5	TRBV7-9	-	CASSPPFSSGGAGKTQYF	TGTGCCAGCAGCCCCCCCTTCTCTAGCGGGGGGGCCGGGAAGACCCAGTACTTC
-	TRBJ1-6	TRBV19	-	CASSTQSYNSPLHF	TGTGCCAGTAGTACACAGAGCTATAATTCACCCCTCCACTTT
-	TRBJ2-7	TRBV10-1	once	CASRFTAYEQYF	TGCGCCAGCAGATTTACGGCCTACGAGCAGTACTTC
-	TRBJ1-2	TRBV7-2	-	CASSRGGYGYTF	TGTGCCAGCAGTCGGGGGGGGTATGGCTACACCTTC
-	TRBJ1-5	TRBV19	-	CASSIGRGNQPQHF	TGTGCCAGTAGTATCGGGAGGGGCAATCAGCCCCAGCATTTT
TRBD1	TRBJ1-1	TRBV7-2	-	CASSSDRDTEAFF	TGTGCCAGCAGCTCCGACAGGGACACTGAAGCTTTCTTT
-	TRBJ1-4	TRBV3-1/TRBV3-2	-	CASSQDPANREKLFF	TGTGCCAGCAGCCAAGATCCGGCAAATAGGGAAAAACTGTTTTTT
-	TRBJ1-1	TRBV30	-	CAWSWSSNTEAFF	TGTGCCTGGAGTTGGAGCTCGAACACTGAAGCTTTCTTT
TRBD2	TRBJ2-5	TRBV7-2	few	CASSLARLAGGLGETQYF	TGTGCCAGCAGCTTAGCCCGACTAGCGGGGGGGCTCGGAGAGACCCAGTACTTC
-	TRBJ1-1	TRBV6-5	-	CASSYSTVNTEAFF	TGTGCCAGCAGTTACTCGACGGTGAACACTGAAGCTTTCTTT
TRBD1	TRBJ2-2	TRBV6-2/TRBV6-3	-	CASSDRGPANTGELFF	TGTGCCAGCAGTGACAGGGGTCCTGCGAACACCGGGGAGCTGTTTTTT
-	TRBJ2-2	TRBV29-1	-	CSAARWGMAGELFF	TGCAGCGCCGCCCGATGGGGGATGGCCGGGGAGCTGTTTTTT
-	TRBJ1-2	TRBV7-9	-	CASANGGLFGYTF	TGTGCCTCGGCGAACGGGGGGCTGTTTGGCTACACCTTC
-	TRBJ1-3	TRBV9	-	CASSDPHGTGNTIYF	TGTGCCAGCAGCGACCCCCACGGGACGGGAAACACCATATATTTT
-	TRBJ1-1	TRBV7-2	-	CASRSGVNTEAFF	TGTGCCAGCAGGTCAGGGGTGAACACTGAAGCTTTCTTT
-	TRBJ1-2	TRBV3-1/TRBV3-2	once	CASSQDSNYGYTF	TGTGCCAGCAGCCAAGACAGCAACTATGGCTACACCTTC
-	TRBJ1-3	TRBV3-1/TRBV3-2	-	CASSQGVRISGNTIYF	TGTGCCAGCAGCCAAGGGGTTCGGATTTCTGGAAACACCATATATTTT
TRBD2	TRBJ2-7	TRBV6-5	-	CASSYWTSEVSYEQYF	TGTGCCAGCAGTTACTGGACTAGCGAGGTTTCCTACGAGCAGTACTTC
TRBD2	TRBJ2-7	TRBV5-5	-	CASSQTSGVSYEQYF	TGTGCCAGCAGCCAAACTAGCGGGGTCTCCTACGAGCAGTACTTC
-	TRBJ2-5	TRBV15	-	CATSRGFQETQYF	TGTGCCACCAGCAGGGGTTTCCAAGAGACCCAGTACTTC
TRBD1	TRBJ1-4	TRBV30	-	CAWSWGQGRLEKLFF	TGTGCCTGGAGTTGGGGACAGGGAAGGCTCGAAAAACTGTTTTTT
TRBD1	TRBJ1-2	TRBV7-8	-	CASSSPGQVGYTF	TGTGCCAGCAGCTCCCCGGGACAGGTCGGCTACACCTTC
TRBD1	TRBJ1-1	TRBV6-2/TRBV6-3	-	CASSNPRTGSGAEAFF	TGTGCCAGCAGTAACCCCCGGACAGGGAGTGGGGCTGAAGCTTTCTTT
-	TRBJ1-6	TRBV6-6	-	CASSSGLDNSPLHF	TGTGCCAGCAGCTCGGGACTGGATAATTCACCCCTCCACTTT
-	TRBJ1-2	TRBV30	-	CAWSVGGAQPRGYTF	TGTGCCTGGAGTGTAGGAGGGGCCCAGCCGCGGGGCTACACCTTC
-	TRBJ2-7	TRBV7-9	few	CASSWGGYEQYF	TGTGCCAGCAGTTGGGGCGGCTACGAGCAGTACTTC
TRBD2	TRBJ2-4	TRBV9	-	CASSVGQTSGENIQYF	TGTGCCAGCAGCGTAGGGCAGACTAGCGGGGAGAACATTCAGTACTTC
-	TRBJ2-5	TRBV27	-	CASSPGRQETQYF	TGTGCCAGCAGCCCCGGGCGACAAGAGACCCAGTACTTC
-	TRBJ1-5	TRBV5-1	-	CASSLDSAGFQPQHF	TGCGCCAGCAGCTTGGATTCGGCAGGGTTCCAGCCCCAGCATTTT
TRBD1	TRBJ1-6	TRBV6-6	-	CASSTKTGGNSPLHF	TGTGCCAGCAGTACAAAGACAGGGGGCAATTCACCCCTCCACTTT